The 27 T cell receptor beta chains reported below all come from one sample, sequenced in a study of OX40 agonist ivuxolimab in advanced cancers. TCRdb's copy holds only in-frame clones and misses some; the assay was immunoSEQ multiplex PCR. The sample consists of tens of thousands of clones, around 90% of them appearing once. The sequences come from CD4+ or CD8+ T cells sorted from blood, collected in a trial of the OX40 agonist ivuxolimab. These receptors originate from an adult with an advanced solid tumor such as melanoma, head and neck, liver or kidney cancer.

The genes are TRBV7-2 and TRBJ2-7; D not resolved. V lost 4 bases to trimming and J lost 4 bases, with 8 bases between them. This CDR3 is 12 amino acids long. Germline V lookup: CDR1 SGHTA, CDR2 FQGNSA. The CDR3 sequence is CASSSGPYEQYF. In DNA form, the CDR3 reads TGTGCCAGCAGCTCCGGACCTTACGAGCAGTACTTC.

The CDR3 reads CASSLAPGRYEQYF. The CDR3, as DNA: TGTGCCAGCAGCTTAGCGCCGGGGCGGTACGAGCAGTACTTC. The genes are TRBV7-4 and TRBJ2-7, with D perhaps being TRBD1 or TRBD2 (5 bases each). The length of the CDR3 is 14 residues. The V end was cut by 0 bases, the J end by 4 bases, with 10 bases between. CDR1 SGHVT and CDR2 SQSDAQ come from the germline V gene.

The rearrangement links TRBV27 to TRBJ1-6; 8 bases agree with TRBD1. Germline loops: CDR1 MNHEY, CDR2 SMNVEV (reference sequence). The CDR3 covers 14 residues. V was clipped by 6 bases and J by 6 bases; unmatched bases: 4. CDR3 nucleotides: TGTGCCAGCAGAGAGGGACAGGTTAATTCACCCCTCCACTTT. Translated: CASREGQVNSPLHF.

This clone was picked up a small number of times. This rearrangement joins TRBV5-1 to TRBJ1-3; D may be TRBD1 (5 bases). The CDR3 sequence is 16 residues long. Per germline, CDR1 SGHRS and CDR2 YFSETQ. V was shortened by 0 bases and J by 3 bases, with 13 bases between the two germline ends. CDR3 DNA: TGCGCCAGCAGCTTGGCCGGAGGGGCGAGTGGAAACACCATATATTTT. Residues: CASSLAGGASGNTIYF.

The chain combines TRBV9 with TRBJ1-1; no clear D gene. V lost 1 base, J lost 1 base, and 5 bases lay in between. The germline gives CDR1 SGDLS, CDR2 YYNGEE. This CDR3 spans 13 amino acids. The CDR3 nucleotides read TGTGCCAGCAGCGTACACAGGAACACTGAAGCTTTCTTT. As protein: CASSVHRNTEAFF.

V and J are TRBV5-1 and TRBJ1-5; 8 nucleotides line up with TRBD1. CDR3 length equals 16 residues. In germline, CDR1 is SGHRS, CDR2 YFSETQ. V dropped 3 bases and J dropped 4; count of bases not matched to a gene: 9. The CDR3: CASSSTPGQGNQPQHF. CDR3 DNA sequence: TGCGCCAGCAGCTCCACCCCCGGACAGGGTAATCAGCCCCAGCATTTT.

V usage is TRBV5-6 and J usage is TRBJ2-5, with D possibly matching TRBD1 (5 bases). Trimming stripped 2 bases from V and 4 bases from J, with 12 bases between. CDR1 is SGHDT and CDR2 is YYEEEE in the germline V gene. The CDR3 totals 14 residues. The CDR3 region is CASSFVGRVETQYF. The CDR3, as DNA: TGTGCCAGCAGCTTCGTAGGCAGGGTAGAGACCCAGTACTTC.

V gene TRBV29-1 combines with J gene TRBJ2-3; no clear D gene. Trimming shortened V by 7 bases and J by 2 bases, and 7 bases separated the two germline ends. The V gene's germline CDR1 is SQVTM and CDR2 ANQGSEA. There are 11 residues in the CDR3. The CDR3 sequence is CSGTSTDTQYF. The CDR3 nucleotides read TGCAGCGGTACGTCCACAGATACGCAGTATTTT.

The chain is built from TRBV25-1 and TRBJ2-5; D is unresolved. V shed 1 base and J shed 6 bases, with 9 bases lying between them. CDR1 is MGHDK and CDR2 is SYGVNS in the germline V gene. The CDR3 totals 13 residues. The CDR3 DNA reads TGTGCCAGCAGTGAATGGGCCTCAAAGACCCAGTACTTC. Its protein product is CASSEWASKTQYF. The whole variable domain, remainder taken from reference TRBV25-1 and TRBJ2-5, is EADIYQTPRYLVIGTGKKITLECSQTMGHDKMYWYQQDPGMELHLIHYSYGVNSTEKGDLSSESTVSRIRTEHFPLTLESARPSHTSQYLCASSEWASKTQYFGPGTRLLVL.

This chain's CDR3 is CASSSRVIQETQYF. The DNA for the CDR3 is TGTGCCAGCAGCTCCCGGGTAATCCAAGAGACCCAGTACTTC. V is TRBV11-3 and J is TRBJ2-5; no clear D. Trimming left V 4 bases short and J 1 base short, with 10 bases between. The CDR3 loop spans 14 amino acids. Germline V lookup: CDR1 SGHNT, CDR2 YENEEA.

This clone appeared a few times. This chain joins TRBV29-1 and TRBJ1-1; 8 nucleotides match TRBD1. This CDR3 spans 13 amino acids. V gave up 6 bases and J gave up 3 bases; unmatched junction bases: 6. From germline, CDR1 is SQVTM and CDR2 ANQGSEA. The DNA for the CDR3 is TGCAGCGTGACCAGGGGGCCCGACACTGAAGCTTTCTTT. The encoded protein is CSVTRGPDTEAFF.

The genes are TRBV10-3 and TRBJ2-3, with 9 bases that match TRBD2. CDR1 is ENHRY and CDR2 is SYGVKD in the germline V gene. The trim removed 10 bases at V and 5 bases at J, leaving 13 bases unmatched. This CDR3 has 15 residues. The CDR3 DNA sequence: TGTGCCACCGCCAACTATAGCGGGGGAGGAGATACGCAGTATTTT. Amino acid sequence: CATANYSGGGDTQYF.

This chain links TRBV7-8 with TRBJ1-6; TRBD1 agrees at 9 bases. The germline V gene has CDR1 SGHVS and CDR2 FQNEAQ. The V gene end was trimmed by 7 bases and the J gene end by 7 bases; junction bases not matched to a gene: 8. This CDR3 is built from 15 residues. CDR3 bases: TGTGCCAGCACCAGGGACAGGGCAGGAAATTCACCCCTCCACTTT. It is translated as CASTRDRAGNSPLHF.

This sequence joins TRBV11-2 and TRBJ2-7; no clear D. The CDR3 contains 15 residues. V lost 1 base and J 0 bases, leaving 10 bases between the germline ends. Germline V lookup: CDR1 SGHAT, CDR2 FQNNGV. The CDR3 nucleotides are TGTGCCAGCAGCTTAGGACACCTCAGCTCCTACGAGCAGTACTTC. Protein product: CASSLGHLSSYEQYF. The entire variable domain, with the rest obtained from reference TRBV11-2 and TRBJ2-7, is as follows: EAGVAQSPRYKIIEKRQSVAFWCNPISGHATLYWYQQILGQGPKLLIQFQNNGVVDDSQLPKDRFSAERLKGVDSTLKIQPAKLEDSAVYLCASSLGHLSSYEQYFGPGTRLTVT.

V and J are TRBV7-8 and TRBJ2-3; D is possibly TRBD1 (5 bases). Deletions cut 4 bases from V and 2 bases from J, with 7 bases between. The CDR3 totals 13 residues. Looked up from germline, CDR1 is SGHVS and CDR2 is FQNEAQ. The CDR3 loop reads CASSSGATDTQYF. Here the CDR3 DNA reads TGTGCCAGCAGCTCTGGGGCCACAGATACGCAGTATTTT.

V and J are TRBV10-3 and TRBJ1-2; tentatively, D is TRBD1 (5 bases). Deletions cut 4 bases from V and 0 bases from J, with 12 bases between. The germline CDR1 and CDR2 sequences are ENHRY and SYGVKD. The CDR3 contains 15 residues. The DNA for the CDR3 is TGTGCCATCAGTGCGGGACGGGGAGCTAACTATGGCTACACCTTC. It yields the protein CAISAGRGANYGYTF.

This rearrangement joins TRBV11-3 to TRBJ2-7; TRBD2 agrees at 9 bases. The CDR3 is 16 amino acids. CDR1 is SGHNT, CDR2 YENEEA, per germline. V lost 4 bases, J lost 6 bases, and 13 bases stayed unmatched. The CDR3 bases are TGTGCCAGCAGCTACCGACTAGCGGCTAACTCTCGCGAGCAGTACTTC. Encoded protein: CASSYRLAANSREQYF. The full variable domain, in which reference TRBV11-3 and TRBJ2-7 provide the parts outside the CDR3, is EAGVVQSPRYKIIEKKQPVAFWCNPISGHNTLYWYLQNLGQGPELLIRYENEEAVDDSQLPKDRFSAERLKGVDSTLKIQPAELGDSAVYLCASSYRLAANSREQYFGPGTRLTVT.

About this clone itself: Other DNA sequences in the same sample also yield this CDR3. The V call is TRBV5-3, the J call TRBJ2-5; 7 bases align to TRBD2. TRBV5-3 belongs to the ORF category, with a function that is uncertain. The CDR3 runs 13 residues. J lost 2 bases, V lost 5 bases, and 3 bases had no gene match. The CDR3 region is CARRGGRQETQYF. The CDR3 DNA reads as TGTGCCAGAAGGGGAGGGAGACAAGAGACCCAGTACTTC.

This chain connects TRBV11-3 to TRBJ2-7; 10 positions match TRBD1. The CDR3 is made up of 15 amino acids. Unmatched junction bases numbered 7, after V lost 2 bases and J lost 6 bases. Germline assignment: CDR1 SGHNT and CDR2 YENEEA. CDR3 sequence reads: CASSLPGTGVSEQYF. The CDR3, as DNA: TGTGCCAGCAGCTTACCCGGGACAGGGGTTTCCGAGCAGTACTTC.

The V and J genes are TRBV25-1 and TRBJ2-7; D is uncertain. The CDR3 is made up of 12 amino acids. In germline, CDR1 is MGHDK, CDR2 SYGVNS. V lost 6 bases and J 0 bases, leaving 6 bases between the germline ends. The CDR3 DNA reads TGTGCCAGCAGCGAAAACTCCTACGAGCAGTACTTC. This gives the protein CASSENSYEQYF.

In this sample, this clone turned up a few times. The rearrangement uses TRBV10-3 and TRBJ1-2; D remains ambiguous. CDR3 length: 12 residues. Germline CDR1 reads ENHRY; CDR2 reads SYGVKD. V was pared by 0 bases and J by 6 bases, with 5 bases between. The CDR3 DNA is TGTGCCATCAGTGAGTCGGGTGATGGCTACACCTTC. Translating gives CAISESGDGYTF.

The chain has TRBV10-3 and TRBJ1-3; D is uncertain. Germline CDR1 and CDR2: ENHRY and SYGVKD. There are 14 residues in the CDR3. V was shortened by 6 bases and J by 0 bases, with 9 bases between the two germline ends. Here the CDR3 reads CAIRDGNSGNTIYF. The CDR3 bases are TGTGCCATCAGGGACGGAAACTCTGGAAACACCATATATTTT.

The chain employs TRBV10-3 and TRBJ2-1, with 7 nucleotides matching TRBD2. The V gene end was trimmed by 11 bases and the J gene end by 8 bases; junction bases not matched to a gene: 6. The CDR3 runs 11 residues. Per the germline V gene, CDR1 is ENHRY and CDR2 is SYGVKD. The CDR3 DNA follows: TGTGCCGTGGGAGGGAGTCATGAGCAGTTCTTC. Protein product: CAVGGSHEQFF.

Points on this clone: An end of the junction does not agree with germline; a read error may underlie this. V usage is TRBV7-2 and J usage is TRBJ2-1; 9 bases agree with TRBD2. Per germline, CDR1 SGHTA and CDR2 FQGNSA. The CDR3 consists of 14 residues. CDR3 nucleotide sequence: TGTGCCAGCAGCGGTTATAGCGGGAGAACCTCTACTATCTTC. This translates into CASSGYSGRTSTIF. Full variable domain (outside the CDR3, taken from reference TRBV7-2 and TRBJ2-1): GAGVSQSPSNKVTEKGKDVELRCDPISGHTALYWYRQSLGQGLEFLIYFQGNSAPDKSGLPSDRFSAERTGGSVSTLTIQRTQQEDSAVYLCASSGYSGRTSTIFGPGTRLTVL.

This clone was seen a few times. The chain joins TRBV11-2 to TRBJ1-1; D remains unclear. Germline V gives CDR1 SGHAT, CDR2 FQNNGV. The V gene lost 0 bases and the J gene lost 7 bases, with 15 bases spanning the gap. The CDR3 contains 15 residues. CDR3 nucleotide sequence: TGTGCCAGCAGCTTAGATGGGGTCGGAGGCGGTGAAGCTTTCTTT. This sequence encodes CASSLDGVGGGEAFF. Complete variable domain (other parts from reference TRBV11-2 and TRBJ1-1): EAGVAQSPRYKIIEKRQSVAFWCNPISGHATLYWYQQILGQGPKLLIQFQNNGVVDDSQLPKDRFSAERLKGVDSTLKIQPAKLEDSAVYLCASSLDGVGGGEAFFGQGTRLTVV.

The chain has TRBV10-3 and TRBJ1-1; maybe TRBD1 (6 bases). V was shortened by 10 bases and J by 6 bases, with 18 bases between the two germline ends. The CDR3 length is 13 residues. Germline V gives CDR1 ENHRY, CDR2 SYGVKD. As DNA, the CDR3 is TGTGCCACCAACAGGGATCCCTACTCTGAAGCTTTCTTT. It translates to CATNRDPYSEAFF.

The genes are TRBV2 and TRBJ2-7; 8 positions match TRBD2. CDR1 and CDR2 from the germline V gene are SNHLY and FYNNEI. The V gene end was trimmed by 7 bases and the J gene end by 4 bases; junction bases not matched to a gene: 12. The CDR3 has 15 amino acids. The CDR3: CASKSGRGVFYEQYF. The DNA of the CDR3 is TGTGCCAGCAAGAGCGGGAGAGGAGTTTTTTACGAGCAGTACTTC.